This T cell receptor (beta chain) was captured by sequencing in a study of post-analysis software for immune sequencing data. Across the whole study: In terms of disease course, relapsing-remitting, secondary progressive and progressive-relapsing multiple sclerosis were included.

About this clonotype itself: The antigen is not known.

TCR beta cDNA libraries had unique molecular identifiers. Yield was around 500,000 cDNA molecules from roughly 0.93 to 9.6 million T cells. TCRdb passed the PCR reads through MiXCR, listing each CDR3 protein once. The profile shows about 460,000 distinct CDR3 sequences, around 40% of them singletons. Whole-study results and caveats: Batch-matched samples strongly co-clustered by F measure. People with multiple sclerosis had a significantly lower normalized Chao1 diversity than controls did.

The sample was blood. The TCR comes from a girl between 10 and 17 years old with multiple sclerosis.

The CDR3 spells CASSQVRGMGGLSTDTQYF. For the CDR3, the DNA is TGCGCCAGCAGCCAAGTTCGGGGAATGGGGGGGTTAAGCACAGATACGCAGTATTTT. The V gene is TRBV4-1, the J gene TRBJ2-3, with 7 bases matching TRBD2. Unmatched junction bases numbered 13, after V lost 1 base and J lost 0 bases. Germline CDR1 is MGHRA and CDR2 is YSYEKL. The length of the CDR3 is 19 residues.